This T cell receptor (beta chain) was found in a study of sequential checkpoint blockade in melanoma. Whole-study context: Randomization was 1:1 between first-line nivolumab→ipilimumab and ipilimumab→nivolumab. After both sequences, patients received maintenance nivolumab.

Some clones are missing from TCRdb's copy, which holds only in-frame ones; the method was immunoSEQ multiplex PCR. Here the sample spans 10,000 or so clones, about 80% being singletons. Treatment reported: randomized to nivolumab then ipilimumab (arm A) or the reverse (arm B). PBMC sorting kept live CD3+CD8+ cells without CD19 or CD56. Trimming cost V 10 bases and J 1 base, with 13 bases left between them. In germline, CDR1 is ENHRY, CDR2 SYGVKD. The CDR3 contains 14 residues. The material sequenced was CD8+ T cells sorted from blood (inferred from file names), taken from a patient given nivolumab and ipilimumab in sequence. This clonotype was sampled from a human donor with melanoma. This sequence joins TRBV10-3 and TRBJ2-2; weak D call: TRBD2 (5 bases). The CDR3 DNA reads as TGTGCCACCGCCCCTAGCCTGAACACCGGGGAGCTGTTTTTT. Amino acids: CATAPSLNTGELFF.